The next 12 T cell receptor beta chains were all read from a single sample in a study of naive and memory T cell subsets (dated by TCRdb to 2015 to 2018). Libraries were made using UMI-ligation and nested PCR. Sequencing was performed on an Illumina MiSeq. To cover both TRBC1 and TRBC2, the beta constant-region primer consisted of an equimolar mix of two oligonucleotides. The ligated cDNA went through four rounds of PCR with nested alpha and beta constant-region primers together with the SP2 primer. The public reads were reprocessed in TCRdb via fastp at Q25 and MiXCR, keeping in-frame beta chains. Rows are combined by CDR3 protein, so each entry shows the most common genes and DNA. The sample includes roughly 130,000 distinct CDR3 sequences, with just over 35% observed a single time. The top ten hold more than 0.8% of the sample. Sample: central memory CD4+ T cells from blood. The sample's cell subset or site label is to be understood as: central memory, CD45RA- CD27+. The receptors here all came from a human donor in good health.

This clonotype was seen just once. This chain links TRBV5-6 with TRBJ2-5; D is uncertain. Germline V gene data show CDR1 as SGHDT and CDR2 as YYEEEE. This CDR3 region has 13 residues. Trimming took 0 bases from V and 0 from J, leaving 3 bases between them. As DNA, the CDR3 is TGTGCCAGCAGCTTGGGGTACCAAGAGACCCAGTACTTC. Translating gives CASSLGYQETQYF.

J is TRBJ1-2 and V is TRBV6-2 or TRBV6-3; the D gene is possibly TRBD1 (5 bases). V gave up 5 bases and J gave up 2 bases, with 12 bases separating them. The CDR3 runs to 14 residues. Germline V gene lookup returns CDR1 MNHEY and CDR2 SVGEGT. Here the CDR3 reads CASSRTGQNYGYTF. Written as DNA, the CDR3 is TGTGCCAGCAGTCGGACGGGGCAGAACTATGGCTACACCTTC.

This sequence joins TRBV29-1 and TRBJ2-7; D is uncertain. V was clipped by 4 bases and J by 0 bases, with 13 bases between them. The CDR3 extends over 14 amino acids. The germline CDR1 and CDR2 sequences are SQVTM and ANQGSEA. The CDR3 coding sequence is TGCAGCGTTGTACCCAGATTAAACTCCTACGAGCAGTACTTC. This codes for CSVVPRLNSYEQYF.

CDR3: CASRPGVGWGEQYF. DNA for the CDR3: TGTGCCAGCAGGCCCGGTGTAGGGTGGGGCGAGCAGTACTTC. The chain employs TRBV28 and TRBJ2-7; D is undetermined. The V and J ends lost 6 bases and 6 bases respectively, with 18 bases between them. This CDR3 region has 14 residues. Germline V lookup: CDR1 MDHEN, CDR2 SYDVKM.

This rearrangement joins TRBV7-9 to TRBJ2-3; TRBD1 matches at 8 bases. Germline V gene lookup returns CDR1 SEHNR and CDR2 FQNEAQ (reference sequence). Trimming removed 5 bases from V and 0 bases from J; junction bases left unmatched: 7. The CDR3 has 16 residues. The CDR3 DNA reads as TGTGCCAGCAGCGTTTCAGGGGGCCCTAGCACAGATACGCAGTATTTT. Translated, it gives CASSVSGGPSTDTQYF. The full variable domain, with the rest looked up from reference TRBV7-9 and TRBJ2-3, is DTGVSQNPRHKITKRGQNVTFRCDPISEHNRLYWYRQTLGQGPEFLTYFQNEAQLEKSRLLSDRFSAERPKGSFSTLEIQRTEQGDSAMYLCASSVSGGPSTDTQYFGPGTRLTVL.

This chain joins TRBV10-1 and TRBJ2-2, with D possibly TRBD1 on 5 matching bases. The V and J ends lost 7 bases and 6 bases respectively, with 12 bases between them. CDR1 and CDR2 from the germline V gene are WNHNN and SYGVQD (reference sequence). CDR3 size: 13 residues. CDR3 protein: CASTTGLAGELFF. In DNA form, the CDR3 reads TGCGCCAGCACTACAGGTTTAGCCGGGGAGCTGTTTTTT.

The chain has TRBV7-9 and TRBJ2-4, with TRBD1 identical over 7 bases. The length of the CDR3 is 15 residues. After removal of 5 bases from V and 6 bases from J, the junction contained 10 bases not matched to a gene. Germline lookup yields CDR1 SEHNR and CDR2 FQNEAQ (reference sequence). The CDR3 nucleotides read TGTGCCAGCAGCCTAGAGGGGACAGTGATAAACATTCAGTACTTC. Its protein is CASSLEGTVINIQYF.

V gene TRBV20-1 combines with J gene TRBJ2-5; TRBD1 is a possible D gene (5 bases). The ends were cut back, 8 bases at V and 5 bases at J, with 15 bases in the middle. Germline CDR1 reads DFQATT; CDR2 reads SNEGSKA (reference sequence). The CDR3 is 12 residues long. In DNA form, the CDR3 reads TGCAGTCGACCAGGGCCCGGGGAGACCCAGTACTTC. Translation: CSRPGPGETQYF.

This rearrangement joins TRBV20-1 to TRBJ2-7; no firm D call. This CDR3 comprises 11 residues. Germline V gene sequence: CDR1 DFQATT, CDR2 SNEGSKA (reference sequence). Trimming stripped 3 bases from V and 1 base from J, with 4 bases between. The CDR3 DNA sequence: TGCAGTGCTAGCTATTCCTACGAGCAGTACTTC. Amino acid sequence: CSASYSYEQYF.

CDR3 nucleotides: TGTGCCAGCAGCCTAGGACAGGGGGTCCTCAATGAGCAGTTCTTC. Translating gives CASSLGQGVLNEQFF. The J gene is TRBJ2-1, the V gene TRBV12-3 or TRBV12-4, with 10 bases aligning to TRBD1. Trimming took 6 bases from V and 6 from J; bases not matched to a gene: 8. The CDR3 length is 15 residues.

With regard to this clonotype: The junction departs from germline at one end; a sequencing error may be responsible. The chain carries TRBV15 and TRBJ2-1; D is uncertain. The CDR3 runs to 12 residues. Germline V gene lookup returns CDR1 LNHNV and CDR2 YYDKDF (reference sequence). For the CDR3, the DNA is TGTGTCACCAGCAGCCAAAGGTATGAGCAGTTCTTC. It is translated as CVTSSQRYEQFF.

This clonotype was counted between two and nine times. The gene calls are TRBV28 and TRBJ2-4, with 13 bases matching TRBD2. The CDR3 runs to 15 residues. The V and J ends lost 5 bases and 10 bases, in that order; junction bases with no gene match: 8. Per the germline V gene, CDR1 is MDHEN and CDR2 is SYDVKM. The CDR3 bases are TGTGCCAGCAGTCATGGACTAGCGGGAGTTCGGATTCAGTACTTC. Translation: CASSHGLAGVRIQYF.